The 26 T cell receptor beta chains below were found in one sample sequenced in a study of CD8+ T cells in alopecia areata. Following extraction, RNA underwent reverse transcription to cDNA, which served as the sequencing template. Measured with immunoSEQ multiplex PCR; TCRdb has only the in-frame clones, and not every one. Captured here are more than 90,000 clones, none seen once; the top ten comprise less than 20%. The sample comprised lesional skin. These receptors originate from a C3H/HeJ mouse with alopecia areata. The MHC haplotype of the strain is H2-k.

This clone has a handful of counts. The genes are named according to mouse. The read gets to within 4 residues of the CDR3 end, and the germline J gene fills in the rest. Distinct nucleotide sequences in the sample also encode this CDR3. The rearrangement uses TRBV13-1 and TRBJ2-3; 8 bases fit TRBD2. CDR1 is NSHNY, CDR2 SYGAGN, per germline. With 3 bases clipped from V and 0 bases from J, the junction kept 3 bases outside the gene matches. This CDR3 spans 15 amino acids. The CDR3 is CASSGTGSSAETLYF. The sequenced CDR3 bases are TGTGCCAGCAGTGGGACTGGGTCTAGTGCAGAA.

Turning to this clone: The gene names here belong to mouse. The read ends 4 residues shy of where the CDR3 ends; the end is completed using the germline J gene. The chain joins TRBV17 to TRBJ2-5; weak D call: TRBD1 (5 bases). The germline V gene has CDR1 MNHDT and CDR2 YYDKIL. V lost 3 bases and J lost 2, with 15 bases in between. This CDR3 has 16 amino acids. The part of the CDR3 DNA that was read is TGTGCTAGCAGTAGCCGGCAGGGTACGGGCCAAGAC. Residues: CASSSRQGTGQD. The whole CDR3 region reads CASSSRQGTGQDTQYF.

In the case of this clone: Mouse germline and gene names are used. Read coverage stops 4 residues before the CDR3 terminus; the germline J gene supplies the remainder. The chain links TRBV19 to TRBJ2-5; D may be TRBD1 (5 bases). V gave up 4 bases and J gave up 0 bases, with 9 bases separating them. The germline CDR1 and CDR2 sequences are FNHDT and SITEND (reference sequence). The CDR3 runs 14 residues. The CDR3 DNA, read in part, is TGTGCCAGCAGTCGACAGTTTAACCAAGAC. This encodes CASSRQFNQD. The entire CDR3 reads CASSRQFNQDTQYF.

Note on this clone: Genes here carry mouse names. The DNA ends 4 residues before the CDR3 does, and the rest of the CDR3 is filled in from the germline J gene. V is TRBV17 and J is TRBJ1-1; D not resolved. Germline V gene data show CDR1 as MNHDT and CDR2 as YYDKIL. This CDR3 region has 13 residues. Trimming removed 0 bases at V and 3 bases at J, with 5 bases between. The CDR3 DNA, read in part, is TGTGCTAGCAGTAGAGATATGGACACA. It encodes CASSRDMDT. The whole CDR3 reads CASSRDMDTEVFF.

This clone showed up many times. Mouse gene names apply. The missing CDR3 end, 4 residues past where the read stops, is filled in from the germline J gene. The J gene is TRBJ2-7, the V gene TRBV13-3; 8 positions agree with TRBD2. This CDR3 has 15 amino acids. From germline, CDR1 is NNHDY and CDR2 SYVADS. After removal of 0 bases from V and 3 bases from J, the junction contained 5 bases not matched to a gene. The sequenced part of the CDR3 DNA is TGTGCCAGCAGTGATGCTCCTGGGGGGTTCTAT. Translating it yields CASSDAPGGFY. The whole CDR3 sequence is CASSDAPGGFYEQYF.

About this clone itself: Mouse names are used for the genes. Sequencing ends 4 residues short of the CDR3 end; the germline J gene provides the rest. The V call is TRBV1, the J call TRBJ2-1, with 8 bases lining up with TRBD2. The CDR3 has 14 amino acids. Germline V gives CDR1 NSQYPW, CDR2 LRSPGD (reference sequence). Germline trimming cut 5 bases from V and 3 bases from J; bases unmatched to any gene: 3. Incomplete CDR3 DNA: TGCACCTGCAGTACCTGGGGGGTCTATGCT. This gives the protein CTCSTWGVYA. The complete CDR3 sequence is CTCSTWGVYAEQFF.

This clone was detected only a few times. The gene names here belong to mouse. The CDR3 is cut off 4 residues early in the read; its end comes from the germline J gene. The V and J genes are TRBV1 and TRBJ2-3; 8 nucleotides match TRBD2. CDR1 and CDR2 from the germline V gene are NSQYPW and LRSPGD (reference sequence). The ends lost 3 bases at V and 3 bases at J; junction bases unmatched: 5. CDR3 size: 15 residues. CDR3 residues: CTCSATGTGAETLYF. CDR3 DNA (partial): TGCACCTGCAGTGCTACCGGGACTGGCGCAGAA.

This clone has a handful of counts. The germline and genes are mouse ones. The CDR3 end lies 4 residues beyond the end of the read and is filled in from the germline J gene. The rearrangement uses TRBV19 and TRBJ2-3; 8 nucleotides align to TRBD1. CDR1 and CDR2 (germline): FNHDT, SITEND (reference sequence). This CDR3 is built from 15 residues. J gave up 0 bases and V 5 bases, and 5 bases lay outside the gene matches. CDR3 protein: CASRLDRASAETLYF. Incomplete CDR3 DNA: TGTGCCAGCAGGCTGGACAGGGCGAGTGCAGAA. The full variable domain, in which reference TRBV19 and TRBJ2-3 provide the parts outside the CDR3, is GGIITQTPKFLIGQEGQKLTLKCQQNFNHDTMYWYRQDSGKGLRLIYYSITENDLQKGDLSEGYDASREKKSSFSLTVTSAQKNEMAVFLCASRLDRASAETLYFGSGTRLTVL.

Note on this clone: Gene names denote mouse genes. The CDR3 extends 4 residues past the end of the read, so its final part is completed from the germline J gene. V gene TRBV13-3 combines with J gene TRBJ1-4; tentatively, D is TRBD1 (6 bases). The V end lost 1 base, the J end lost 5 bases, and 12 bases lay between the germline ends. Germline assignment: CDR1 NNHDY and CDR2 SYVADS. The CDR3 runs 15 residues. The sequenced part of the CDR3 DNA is TGTGCCAGCAGTGATTACAGGGAGAGAAACGAA. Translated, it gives CASSDYRERNE. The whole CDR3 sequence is CASSDYRERNERLFF.

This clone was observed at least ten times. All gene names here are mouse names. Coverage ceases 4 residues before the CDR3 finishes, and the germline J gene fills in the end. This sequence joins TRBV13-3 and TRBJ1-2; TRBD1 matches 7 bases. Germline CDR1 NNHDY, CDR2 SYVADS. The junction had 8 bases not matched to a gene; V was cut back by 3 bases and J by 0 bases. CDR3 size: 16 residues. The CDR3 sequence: CASSAPDRNANSDYTF. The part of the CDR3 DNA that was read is TGTGCCAGCAGTGCACCGGACAGGAATGCAAACTCC.

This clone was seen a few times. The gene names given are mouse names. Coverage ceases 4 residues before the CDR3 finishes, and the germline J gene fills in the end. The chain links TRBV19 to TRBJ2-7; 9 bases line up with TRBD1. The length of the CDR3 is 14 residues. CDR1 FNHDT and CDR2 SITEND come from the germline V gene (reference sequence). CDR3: CASSIRTGADEQYF. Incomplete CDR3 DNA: TGTGCCAGCAGTATAAGGACAGGGGCGGAT. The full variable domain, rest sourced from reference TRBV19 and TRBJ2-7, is GGIITQTPKFLIGQEGQKLTLKCQQNFNHDTMYWYRQDSGKGLRLIYYSITENDLQKGDLSEGYDASREKKSSFSLTVTSAQKNEMAVFLCASSIRTGADEQYFGPGTRLTVL.

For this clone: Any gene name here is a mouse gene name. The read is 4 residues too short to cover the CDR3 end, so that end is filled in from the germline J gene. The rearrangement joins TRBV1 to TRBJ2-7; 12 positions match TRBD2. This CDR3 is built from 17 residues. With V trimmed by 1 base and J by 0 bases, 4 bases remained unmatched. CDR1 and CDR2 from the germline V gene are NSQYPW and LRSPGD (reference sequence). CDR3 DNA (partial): TGCACCTGCAGTGCAGGGACTGGGGGGGTGAGCTCCTAT. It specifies CTCSAGTGGVSSY. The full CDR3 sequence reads CTCSAGTGGVSSYEQYF.

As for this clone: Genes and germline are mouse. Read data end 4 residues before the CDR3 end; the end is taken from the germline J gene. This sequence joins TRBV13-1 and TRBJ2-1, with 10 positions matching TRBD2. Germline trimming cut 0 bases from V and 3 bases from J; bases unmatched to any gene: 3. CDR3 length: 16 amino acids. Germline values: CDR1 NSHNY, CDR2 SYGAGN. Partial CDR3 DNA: TGTGCCAGCAGTGATGGACTGGGGGGATCCTATGCT. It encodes CASSDGLGGSYA. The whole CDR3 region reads CASSDGLGGSYAEQFF.

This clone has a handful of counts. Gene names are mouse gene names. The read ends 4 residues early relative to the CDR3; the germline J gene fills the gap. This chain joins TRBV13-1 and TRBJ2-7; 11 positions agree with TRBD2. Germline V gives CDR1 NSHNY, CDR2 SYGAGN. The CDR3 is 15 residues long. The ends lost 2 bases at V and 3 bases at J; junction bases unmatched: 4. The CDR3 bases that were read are TGTGCCAGCAGTGACCCGGACTGGGGGGTCTAT. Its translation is CASSDPDWGVY. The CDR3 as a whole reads CASSDPDWGVYEQYF.

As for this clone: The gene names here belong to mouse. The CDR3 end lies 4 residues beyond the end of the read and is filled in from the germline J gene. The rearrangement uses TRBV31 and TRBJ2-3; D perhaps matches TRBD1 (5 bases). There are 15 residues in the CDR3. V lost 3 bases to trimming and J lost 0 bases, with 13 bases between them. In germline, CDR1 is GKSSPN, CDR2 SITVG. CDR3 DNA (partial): TGTGCCTGGAGCCCCGGCAGGGATAGTGCAGAA. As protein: CAWSPGRDSAE. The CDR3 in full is CAWSPGRDSAETLYF.

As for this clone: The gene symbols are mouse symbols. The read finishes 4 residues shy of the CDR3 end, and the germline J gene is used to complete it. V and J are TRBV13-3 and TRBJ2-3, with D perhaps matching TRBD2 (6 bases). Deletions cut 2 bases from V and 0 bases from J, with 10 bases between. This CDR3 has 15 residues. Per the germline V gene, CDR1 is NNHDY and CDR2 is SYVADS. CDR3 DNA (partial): TGTGCCAGCAGTGAAATACTGGGTAGTGCAGAA. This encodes CASSEILGSAE. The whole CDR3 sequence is CASSEILGSAETLYF.

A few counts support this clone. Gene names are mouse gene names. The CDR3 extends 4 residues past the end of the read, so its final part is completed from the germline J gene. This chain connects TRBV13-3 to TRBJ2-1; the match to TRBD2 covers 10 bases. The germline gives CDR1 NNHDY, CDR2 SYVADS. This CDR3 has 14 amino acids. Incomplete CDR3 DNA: TGTGCCAGCAACGACTGGGGGGAGGACGCT. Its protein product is CASNDWGEDA. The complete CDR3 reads CASNDWGEDAEQFF.

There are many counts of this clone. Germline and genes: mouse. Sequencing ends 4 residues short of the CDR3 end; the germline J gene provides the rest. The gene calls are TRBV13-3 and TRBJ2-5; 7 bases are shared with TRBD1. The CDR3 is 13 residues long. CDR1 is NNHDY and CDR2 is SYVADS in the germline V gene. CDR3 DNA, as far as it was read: TGTGCCAGCAGTGTGGGACAGAGAGAC. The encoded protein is CASSVGQRD. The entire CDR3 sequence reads CASSVGQRDTQYF.

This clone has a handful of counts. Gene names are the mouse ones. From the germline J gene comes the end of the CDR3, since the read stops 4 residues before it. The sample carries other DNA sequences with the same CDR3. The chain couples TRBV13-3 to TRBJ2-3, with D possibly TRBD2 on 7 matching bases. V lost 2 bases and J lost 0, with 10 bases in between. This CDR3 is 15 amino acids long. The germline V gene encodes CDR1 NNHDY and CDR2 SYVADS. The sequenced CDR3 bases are TGTGCCAGCAGTGAGGGGGGCGGGAGTGCAGAA. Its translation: CASSEGGGSAE. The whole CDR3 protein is CASSEGGGSAETLYF.

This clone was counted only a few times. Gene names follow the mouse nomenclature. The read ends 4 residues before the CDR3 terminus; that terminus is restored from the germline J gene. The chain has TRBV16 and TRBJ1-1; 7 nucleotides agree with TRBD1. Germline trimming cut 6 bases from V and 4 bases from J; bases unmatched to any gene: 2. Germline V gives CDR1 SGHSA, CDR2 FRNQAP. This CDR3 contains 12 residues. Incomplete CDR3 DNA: TGTGCAAGCAGGCCAGGGGGCACA. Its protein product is CASRPGGT. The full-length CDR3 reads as CASRPGGTEVFF.

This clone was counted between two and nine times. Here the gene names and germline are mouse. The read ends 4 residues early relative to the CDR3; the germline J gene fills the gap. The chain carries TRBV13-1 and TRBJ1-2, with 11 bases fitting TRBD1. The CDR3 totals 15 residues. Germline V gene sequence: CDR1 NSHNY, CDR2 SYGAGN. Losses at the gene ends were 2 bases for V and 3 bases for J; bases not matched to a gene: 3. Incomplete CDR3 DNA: TGTGCCAGCAGTGAACCGGGACAGGGGGACTCC. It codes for CASSEPGQGDS. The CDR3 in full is CASSEPGQGDSDYTF.

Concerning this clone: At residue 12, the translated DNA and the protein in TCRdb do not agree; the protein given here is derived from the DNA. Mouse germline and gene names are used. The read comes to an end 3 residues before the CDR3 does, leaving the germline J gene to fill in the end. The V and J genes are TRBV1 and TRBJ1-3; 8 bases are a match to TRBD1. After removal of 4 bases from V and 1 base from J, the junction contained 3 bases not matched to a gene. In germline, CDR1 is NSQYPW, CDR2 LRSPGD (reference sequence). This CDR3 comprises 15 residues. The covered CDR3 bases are TGCACCTGCAGTGTGGGACAGGTATCTGGAAATACG. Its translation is CTCSVGQVSGNT. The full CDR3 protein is CTCSVGQVSGNTLYF.

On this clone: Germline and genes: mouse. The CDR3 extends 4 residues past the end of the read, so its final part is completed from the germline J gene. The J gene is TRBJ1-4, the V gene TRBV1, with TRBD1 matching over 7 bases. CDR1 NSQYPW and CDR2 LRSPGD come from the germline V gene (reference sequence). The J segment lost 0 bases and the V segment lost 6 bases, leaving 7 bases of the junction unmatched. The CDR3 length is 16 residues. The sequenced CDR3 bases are TGCACCTGCAGAGACGACAGGGAAATTTCCAACGAA. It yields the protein CTCRDDREISNE. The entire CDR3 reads CTCRDDREISNERLFF.

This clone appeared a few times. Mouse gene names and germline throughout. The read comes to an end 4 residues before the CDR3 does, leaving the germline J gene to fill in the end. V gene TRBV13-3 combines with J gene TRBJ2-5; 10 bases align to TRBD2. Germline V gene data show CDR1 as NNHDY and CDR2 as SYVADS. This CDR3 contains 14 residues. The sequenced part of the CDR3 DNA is TGTGCCAGCAGTGACCCTGGGGGGGCTGAC. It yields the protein CASSDPGGAD. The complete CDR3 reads CASSDPGGADTQYF.

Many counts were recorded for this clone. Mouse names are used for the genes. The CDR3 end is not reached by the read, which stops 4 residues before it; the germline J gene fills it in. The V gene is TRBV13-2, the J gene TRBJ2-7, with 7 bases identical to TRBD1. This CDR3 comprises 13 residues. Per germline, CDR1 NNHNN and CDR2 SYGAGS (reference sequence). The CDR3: CASGDPGQYEQYF. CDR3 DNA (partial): TGTGCCAGCGGTGATCCGGGACAGTAT.

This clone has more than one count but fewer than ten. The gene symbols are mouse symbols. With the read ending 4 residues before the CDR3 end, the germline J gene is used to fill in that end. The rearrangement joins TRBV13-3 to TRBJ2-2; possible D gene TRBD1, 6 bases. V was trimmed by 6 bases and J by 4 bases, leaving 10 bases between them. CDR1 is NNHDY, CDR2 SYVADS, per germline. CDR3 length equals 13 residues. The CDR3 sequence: CASKDRPTGQLYF. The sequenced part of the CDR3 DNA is TGTGCCAGCAAGGACAGACCCACCGGG.